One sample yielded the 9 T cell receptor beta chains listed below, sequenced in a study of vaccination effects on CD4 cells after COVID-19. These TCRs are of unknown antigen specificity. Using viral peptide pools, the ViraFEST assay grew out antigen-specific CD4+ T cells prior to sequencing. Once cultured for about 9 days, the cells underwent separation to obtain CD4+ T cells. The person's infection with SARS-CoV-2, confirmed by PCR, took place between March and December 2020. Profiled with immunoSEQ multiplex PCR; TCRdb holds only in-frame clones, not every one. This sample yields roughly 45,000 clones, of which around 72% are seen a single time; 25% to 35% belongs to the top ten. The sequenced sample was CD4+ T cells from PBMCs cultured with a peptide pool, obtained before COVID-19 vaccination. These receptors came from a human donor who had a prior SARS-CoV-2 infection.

CDR3 nucleotides: TGTGCCAGCACCCCGGGGGCAGGTCCATACGAGCAGTACTTC. Amino acid sequence: CASTPGAGPYEQYF. The chain employs TRBV6-5 and TRBJ2-7; the D call may be TRBD1 or TRBD2 (6 bases each). Germline V gene sequence: CDR1 MNHEY, CDR2 SVGAGI. This CDR3 has 14 amino acids. V dropped 7 bases and J dropped 4 bases, with 17 bases sitting between them.

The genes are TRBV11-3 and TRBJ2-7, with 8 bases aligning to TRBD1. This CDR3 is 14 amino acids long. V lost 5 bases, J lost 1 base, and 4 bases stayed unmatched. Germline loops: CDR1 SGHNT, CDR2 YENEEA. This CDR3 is CASSNRQGSYEQYF. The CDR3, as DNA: TGTGCCAGCAGCAATAGACAGGGGTCCTACGAGCAGTACTTC. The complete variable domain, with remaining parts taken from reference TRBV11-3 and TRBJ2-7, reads EAGVVQSPRYKIIEKKQPVAFWCNPISGHNTLYWYLQNLGQGPELLIRYENEEAVDDSQLPKDRFSAERLKGVDSTLKIQPAELGDSAVYLCASSNRQGSYEQYFGPGTRLTVT.

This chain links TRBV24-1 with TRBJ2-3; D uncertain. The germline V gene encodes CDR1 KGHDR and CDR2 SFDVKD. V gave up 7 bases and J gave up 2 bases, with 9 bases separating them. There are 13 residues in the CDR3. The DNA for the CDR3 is TGTGCCACCAGAGACCCAGTCACAGATACGCAGTATTTT. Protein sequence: CATRDPVTDTQYF.

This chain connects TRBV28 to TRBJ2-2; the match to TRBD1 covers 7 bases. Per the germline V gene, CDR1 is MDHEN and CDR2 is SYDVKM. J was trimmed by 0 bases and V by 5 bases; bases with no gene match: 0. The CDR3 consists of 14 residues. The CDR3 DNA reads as TGTGCCAGCAGTGGACAGGCGAACACCGGGGAGCTGTTTTTT. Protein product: CASSGQANTGELFF.

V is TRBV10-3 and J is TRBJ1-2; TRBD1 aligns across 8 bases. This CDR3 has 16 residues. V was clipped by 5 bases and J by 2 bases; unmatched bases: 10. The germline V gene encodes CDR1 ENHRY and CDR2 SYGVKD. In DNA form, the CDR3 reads TGTGCCATCAGTAGGAAACCGACAGGGGCGAACTATGGCTACACCTTC. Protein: CAISRKPTGANYGYTF.

The CDR3 here is CASSSERDRVFGNYGYTF. In DNA form, the CDR3 reads TGTGCCAGCAGCTCAGAGCGGGACAGGGTCTTCGGTAACTATGGCTACACCTTC. The rearrangement links TRBV13 to TRBJ1-2, with 9 bases matching TRBD1. This CDR3 is 18 amino acids long. After removal of 4 bases from V and 1 base from J, the junction contained 13 bases not matched to a gene. The germline gives CDR1 PRHDT, CDR2 FYEKMQ (reference sequence). Supplemented by reference TRBV13 and TRBJ1-2, the full variable domain reads AAGVIQSPRHLIKEKRETATLKCYPIPRHDTVYWYQQGPGQDPQFLISFYEKMQSDKGSIPDRFSAQQFSDYHSELNMSSLELGDSALYFCASSSERDRVFGNYGYTFGSGTRLTVV.

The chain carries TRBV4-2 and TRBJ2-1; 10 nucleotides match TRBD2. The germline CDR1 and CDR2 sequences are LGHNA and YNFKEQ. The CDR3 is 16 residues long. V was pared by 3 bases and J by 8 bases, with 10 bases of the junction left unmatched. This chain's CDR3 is CASSQRLTSGSHEQFF. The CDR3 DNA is TGTGCCAGCAGCCAGCGGCTGACTAGCGGGTCCCATGAGCAGTTCTTC.

The CDR3 region is CASSGQGFGVEAFF. In nucleotides, the CDR3 is TGTGCCAGCAGCGGACAGGGTTTCGGTGTTGAAGCTTTCTTT. The V call is TRBV2, the J call TRBJ1-1; 8 nucleotides match TRBD1. Germline V gene data show CDR1 as SNHLY and CDR2 as FYNNEI. CDR3 length equals 14 residues. The trim removed 6 bases at V and 7 bases at J, leaving 10 bases unmatched.

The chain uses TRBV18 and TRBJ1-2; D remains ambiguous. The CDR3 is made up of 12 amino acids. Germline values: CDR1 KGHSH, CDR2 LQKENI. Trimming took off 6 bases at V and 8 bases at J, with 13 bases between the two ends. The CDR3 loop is CASSYGEGGYTF. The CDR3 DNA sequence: TGTGCCAGCTCCTACGGGGAGGGCGGCTACACCTTC.